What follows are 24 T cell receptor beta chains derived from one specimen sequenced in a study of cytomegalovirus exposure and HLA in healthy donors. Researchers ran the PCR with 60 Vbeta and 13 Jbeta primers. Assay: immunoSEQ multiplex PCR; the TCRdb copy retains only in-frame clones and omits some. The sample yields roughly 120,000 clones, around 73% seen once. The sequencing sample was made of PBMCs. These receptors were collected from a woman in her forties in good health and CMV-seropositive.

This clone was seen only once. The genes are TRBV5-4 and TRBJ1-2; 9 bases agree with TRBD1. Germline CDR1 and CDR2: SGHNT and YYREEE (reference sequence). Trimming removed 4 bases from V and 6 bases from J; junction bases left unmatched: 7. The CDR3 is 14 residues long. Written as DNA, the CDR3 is TGTGCCAGCAGCACATTAGACAGGGGGGATGGCTACACCTTC. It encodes CASSTLDRGDGYTF.

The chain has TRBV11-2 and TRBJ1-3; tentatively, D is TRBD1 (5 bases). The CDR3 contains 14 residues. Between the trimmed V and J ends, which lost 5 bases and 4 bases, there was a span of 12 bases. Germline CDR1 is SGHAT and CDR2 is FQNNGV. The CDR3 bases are TGTGCCAGCAGCCAGGGCCCGGACGGAAACACCATATATTTT. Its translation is CASSQGPDGNTIYF. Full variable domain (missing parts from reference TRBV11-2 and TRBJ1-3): EAGVAQSPRYKIIEKRQSVAFWCNPISGHATLYWYQQILGQGPKLLIQFQNNGVVDDSQLPKDRFSAERLKGVDSTLKIQPAKLEDSAVYLCASSQGPDGNTIYFGEGSWLTVV.

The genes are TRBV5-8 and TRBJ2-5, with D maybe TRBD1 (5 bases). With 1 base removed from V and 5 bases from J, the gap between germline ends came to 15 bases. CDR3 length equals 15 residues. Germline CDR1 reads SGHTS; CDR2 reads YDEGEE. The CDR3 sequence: CASSLKPPRAETQYF. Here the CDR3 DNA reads TGTGCCAGCAGCTTGAAGCCTCCCAGGGCGGAGACCCAGTACTTC.

CDR3 region: CASSWRLSSEQYF. The CDR3 DNA reads as TGTGCCAGCAGCTGGAGGCTCTCCAGCGAGCAGTACTTC. The chain couples TRBV11-3 to TRBJ2-7; D is perhaps TRBD2 (5 bases). The V gene lost 4 bases and the J gene lost 6 bases, with 13 bases spanning the gap. There are 13 residues in the CDR3. CDR1 SGHNT and CDR2 YENEEA come from the germline V gene.

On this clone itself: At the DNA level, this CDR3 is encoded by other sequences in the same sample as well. CDR3 nucleotide sequence: TGTGCCAGTTCCCCGGGACAGTCCTATGGCTACACCTTC. Translating gives CASSPGQSYGYTF. This sequence joins TRBV19 and TRBJ1-2; TRBD1 agrees at 7 bases. The CDR3 is made up of 13 amino acids. CDR1 and CDR2 from the germline V gene are LNHDA and SQIVND (reference sequence). V trimming: 8 bases; J trimming: 4 bases; junction bases outside the gene matches: 7.

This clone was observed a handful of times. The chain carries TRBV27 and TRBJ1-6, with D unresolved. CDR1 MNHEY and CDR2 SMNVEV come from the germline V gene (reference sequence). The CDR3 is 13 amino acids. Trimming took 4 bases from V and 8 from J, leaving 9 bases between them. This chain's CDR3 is CASSSGYDSPLHF. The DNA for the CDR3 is TGTGCCAGCAGTTCCGGGTACGATTCACCCCTCCACTTT.

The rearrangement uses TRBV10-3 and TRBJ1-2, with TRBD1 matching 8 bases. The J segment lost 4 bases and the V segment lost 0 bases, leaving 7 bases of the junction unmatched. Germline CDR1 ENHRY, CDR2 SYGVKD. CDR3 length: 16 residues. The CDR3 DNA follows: TGTGCCATCAGTGAGTCCGACGGACAGGGCCTCTATGGCTACACCTTC. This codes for CAISESDGQGLYGYTF.

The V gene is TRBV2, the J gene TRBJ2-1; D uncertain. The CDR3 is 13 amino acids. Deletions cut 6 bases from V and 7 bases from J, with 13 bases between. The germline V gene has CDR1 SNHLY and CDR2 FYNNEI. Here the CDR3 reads CASRIGVGNEQFF. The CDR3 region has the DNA TGTGCCAGCAGGATAGGAGTCGGGAATGAGCAGTTCTTC. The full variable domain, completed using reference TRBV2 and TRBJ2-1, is EPEVTQTPSHQVTQMGQEVILRCVPISNHLYFYWYRQILGQKVEFLVSFYNNEISEKSEIFDDQFSVERPDGSNFTLKIRSTKLEDSAMYFCASRIGVGNEQFFGPGTRLTVL.

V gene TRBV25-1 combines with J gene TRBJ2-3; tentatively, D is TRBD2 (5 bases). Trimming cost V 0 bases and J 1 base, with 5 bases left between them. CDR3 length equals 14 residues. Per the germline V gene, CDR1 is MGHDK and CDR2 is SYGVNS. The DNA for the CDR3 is TGTGCCAGCAGTGAATACGGGGGCACAGATACGCAGTATTTT. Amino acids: CASSEYGGTDTQYF.

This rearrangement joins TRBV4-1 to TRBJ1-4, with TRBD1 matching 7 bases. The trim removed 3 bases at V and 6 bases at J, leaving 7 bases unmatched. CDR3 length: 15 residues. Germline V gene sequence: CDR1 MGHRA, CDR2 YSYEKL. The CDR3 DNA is TGCGCCAGCAGCCATACCGGGACAGACGATGAAAAACTGTTTTTT. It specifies CASSHTGTDDEKLFF.

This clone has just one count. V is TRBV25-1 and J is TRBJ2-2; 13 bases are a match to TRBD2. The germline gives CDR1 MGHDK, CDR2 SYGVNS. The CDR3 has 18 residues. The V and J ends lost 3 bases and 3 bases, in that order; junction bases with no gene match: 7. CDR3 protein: CASSDRKGLAGYTGELFF. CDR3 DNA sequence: TGTGCCAGCAGTGACAGAAAGGGACTAGCGGGGTACACCGGGGAGCTGTTTTTT.

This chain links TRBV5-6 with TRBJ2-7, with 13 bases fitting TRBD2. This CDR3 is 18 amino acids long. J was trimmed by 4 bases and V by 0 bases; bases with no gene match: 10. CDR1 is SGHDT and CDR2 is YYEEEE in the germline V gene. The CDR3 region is CASSLGDQPGLAGYEQYF. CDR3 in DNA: TGTGCCAGCAGCTTGGGTGATCAACCGGGACTAGCGGGATACGAGCAGTACTTC.

The CDR3 loop is CASSEALPAREYF. CDR3 in DNA: TGTGCCAGCAGTGAAGCGTTACCAGCCAGGGAGTACTTC. This chain connects TRBV6-1 to TRBJ2-7; maybe TRBD1 (5 bases). Germline-derived CDR1 and CDR2 are MNHNS and SASEGT. Deletions cut 0 bases from V and 11 bases from J, with 14 bases between. CDR3 length: 13 residues.

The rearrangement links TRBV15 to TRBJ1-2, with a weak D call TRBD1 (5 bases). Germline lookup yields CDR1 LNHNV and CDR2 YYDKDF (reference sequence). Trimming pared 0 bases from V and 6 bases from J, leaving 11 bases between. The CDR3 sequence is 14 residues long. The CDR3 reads CATSREEGWNGYTF. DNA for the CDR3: TGTGCCACCAGCAGAGAGGAGGGGTGGAATGGCTACACCTTC.

As DNA, the CDR3 is TGTGCCAGCGGGGTAGGGGACACCGGGGAGCTGTTTTTT. Its translation: CASGVGDTGELFF. The chain combines TRBV2 with TRBJ2-2; tentatively, D is TRBD1 (5 bases). V dropped 8 bases and J dropped 3 bases, with 10 bases sitting between them. This CDR3 spans 13 amino acids. The germline gives CDR1 SNHLY, CDR2 FYNNEI. The full variable domain, its missing parts supplied by reference TRBV2 and TRBJ2-2, is EPEVTQTPSHQVTQMGQEVILRCVPISNHLYFYWYRQILGQKVEFLVSFYNNEISEKSEIFDDQFSVERPDGSNFTLKIRSTKLEDSAMYFCASGVGDTGELFFGEGSRLTVL.

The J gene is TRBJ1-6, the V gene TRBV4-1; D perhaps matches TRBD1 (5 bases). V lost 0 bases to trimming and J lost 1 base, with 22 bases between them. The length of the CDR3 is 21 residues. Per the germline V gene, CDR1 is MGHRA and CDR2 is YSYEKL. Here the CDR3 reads CASSQDLRVAGFASYNSPLHF. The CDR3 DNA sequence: TGCGCCAGCAGCCAAGATCTCAGGGTTGCTGGGTTTGCGTCCTATAATTCACCCCTCCACTTT.

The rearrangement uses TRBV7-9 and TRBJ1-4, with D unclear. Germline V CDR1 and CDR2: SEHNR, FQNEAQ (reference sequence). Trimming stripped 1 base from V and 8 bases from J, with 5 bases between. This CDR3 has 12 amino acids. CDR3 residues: CASSLEQEKLFF. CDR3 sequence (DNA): TGTGCCAGCAGCTTAGAGCAAGAAAAACTGTTTTTT.

DNA of the CDR3: TGTGCCAGCTCACCGACAAACTCCTACGAGCAGTACTTC. Encoded protein: CASSPTNSYEQYF. This chain connects TRBV18 to TRBJ2-7; unclear D gene. The ends were cut back, 3 bases at V and 0 bases at J, with 6 bases in the middle. Germline lookup yields CDR1 KGHSH and CDR2 LQKENI. This CDR3 spans 13 amino acids. Combining the CDR3 with reference TRBV18 and TRBJ2-7 gives the whole variable domain NAGVMQNPRHLVRRRGQEARLRCSPMKGHSHVYWYRQLPEEGLKFMVYLQKENIIDESGMPKERFSAEFPKEGPSILRIQQVVRGDSAAYFCASSPTNSYEQYFGPGTRLTVT.

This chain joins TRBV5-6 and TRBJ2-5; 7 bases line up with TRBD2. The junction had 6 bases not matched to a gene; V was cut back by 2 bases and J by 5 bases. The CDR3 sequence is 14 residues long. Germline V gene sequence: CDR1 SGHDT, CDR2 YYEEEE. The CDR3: CASSFLQGGETQYF. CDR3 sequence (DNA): TGTGCCAGCAGCTTCCTGCAGGGAGGGGAGACCCAGTACTTC.

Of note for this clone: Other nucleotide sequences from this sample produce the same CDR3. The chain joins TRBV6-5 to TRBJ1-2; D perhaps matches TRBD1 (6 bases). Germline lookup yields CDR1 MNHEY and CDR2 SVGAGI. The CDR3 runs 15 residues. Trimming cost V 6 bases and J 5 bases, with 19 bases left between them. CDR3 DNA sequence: TGTGCCAGCAGCCGGACGGGGGGCAGGGGATATGGCTACACCTTC. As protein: CASSRTGGRGYGYTF.

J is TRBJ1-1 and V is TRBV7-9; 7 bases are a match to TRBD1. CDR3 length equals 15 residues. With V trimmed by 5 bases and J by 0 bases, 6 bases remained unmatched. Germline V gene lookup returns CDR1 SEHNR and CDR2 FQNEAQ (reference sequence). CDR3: CASSGTVYMNTEAFF. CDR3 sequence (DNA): TGTGCCAGCAGCGGGACAGTTTACATGAACACTGAAGCTTTCTTT.

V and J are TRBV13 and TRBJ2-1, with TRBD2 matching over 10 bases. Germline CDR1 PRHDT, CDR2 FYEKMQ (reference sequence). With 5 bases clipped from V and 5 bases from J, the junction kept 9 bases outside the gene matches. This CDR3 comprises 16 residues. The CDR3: CASSPTVAGGHNEQFF. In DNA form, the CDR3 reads TGTGCCAGCAGCCCAACCGTAGCGGGGGGTCACAATGAGCAGTTCTTC. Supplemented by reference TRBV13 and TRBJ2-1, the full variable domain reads AAGVIQSPRHLIKEKRETATLKCYPIPRHDTVYWYQQGPGQDPQFLISFYEKMQSDKGSIPDRFSAQQFSDYHSELNMSSLELGDSALYFCASSPTVAGGHNEQFFGPGTRLTVL.

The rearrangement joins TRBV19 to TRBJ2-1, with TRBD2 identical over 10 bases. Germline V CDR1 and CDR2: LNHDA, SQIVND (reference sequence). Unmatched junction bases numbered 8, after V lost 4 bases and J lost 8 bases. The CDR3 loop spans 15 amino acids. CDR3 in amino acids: CASSSLAGDMDEQFF. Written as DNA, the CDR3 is TGTGCCAGTAGTAGTCTAGCGGGGGATATGGATGAGCAGTTCTTC.

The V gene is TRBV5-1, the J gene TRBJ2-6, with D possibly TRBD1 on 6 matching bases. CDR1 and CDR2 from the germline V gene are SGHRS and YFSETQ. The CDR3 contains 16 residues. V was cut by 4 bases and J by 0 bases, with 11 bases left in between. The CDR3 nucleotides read TGCGCCAGCAGCCCCACAGGGTTCTCTGGGGCCAACGTCCTGACTTTC. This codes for CASSPTGFSGANVLTF.